This T cell receptor (beta chain) was retrieved from a study of blood T cell repertoires in COVID-19. Across the whole study: Sources were T cells, B-cell-depleted T cells, or PBMCs; the material itself was cDNA or gDNA.

Original analysis: Amplification of reference gene primers was used by the study to estimate nucleated cell counts. The data were produced by immunoSEQ multiplex PCR, yet TCRdb's version contains in-frame clones alone and is incomplete. From that table come the V and J calls and clone size; the DNA was used to work out D and trimming. The sample contains fewer than 85,000 clones, roughly 84% of which appear only once. This clonotype was sampled from a woman aged 55-75 years with acute or convalescent COVID-19. The sequencing sample was made of peripheral blood.

CDR3 in amino acids: CASSLRSLGTGSGYGYTF. CDR3 sequence (DNA): TGTGCCAGCAGCTTAAGGTCGTTGGGGACAGGGTCGGGGTATGGCTACACCTTC. The rearrangement uses TRBV7-2 and TRBJ1-2; TRBD1 matches 9 bases. This CDR3 has 18 amino acids. The junction had 15 bases not matched to a gene; V was cut back by 2 bases and J by 5 bases. The germline V gene encodes CDR1 SGHTA and CDR2 FQGNSA.